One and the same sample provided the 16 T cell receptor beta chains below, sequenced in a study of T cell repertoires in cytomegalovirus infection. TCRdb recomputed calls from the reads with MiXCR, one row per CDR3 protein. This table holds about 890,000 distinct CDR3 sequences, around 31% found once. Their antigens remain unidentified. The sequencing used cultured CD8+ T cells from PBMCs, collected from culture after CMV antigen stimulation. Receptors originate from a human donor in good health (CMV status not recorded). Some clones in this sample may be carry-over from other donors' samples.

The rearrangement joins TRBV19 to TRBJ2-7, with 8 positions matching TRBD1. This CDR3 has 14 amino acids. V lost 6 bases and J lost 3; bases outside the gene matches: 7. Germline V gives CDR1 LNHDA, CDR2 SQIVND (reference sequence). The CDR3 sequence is CASRFGQGGYEQYF. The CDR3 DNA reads TGTGCCAGTAGATTTGGACAGGGTGGCTACGAGCAGTACTTC. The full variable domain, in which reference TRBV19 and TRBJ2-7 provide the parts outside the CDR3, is DGGITQSPKYLFRKEGQNVTLSCEQNLNHDAMYWYRQDPGQGLRLIYYSQIVNDFQKGDIAEGYSVSREKKESFPLTVTSAQKNPTAFYLCASRFGQGGYEQYFGPGTRLTVT.

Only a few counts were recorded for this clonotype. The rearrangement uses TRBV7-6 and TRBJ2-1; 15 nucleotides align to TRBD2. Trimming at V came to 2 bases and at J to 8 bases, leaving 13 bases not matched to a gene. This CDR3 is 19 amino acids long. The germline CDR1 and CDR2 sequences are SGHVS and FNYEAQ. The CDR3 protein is CASSLRGSWTSGGAYEQFF. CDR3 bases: TGTGCCAGCAGCTTAAGAGGCAGTTGGACTAGCGGGGGGGCGTATGAGCAGTTCTTC.

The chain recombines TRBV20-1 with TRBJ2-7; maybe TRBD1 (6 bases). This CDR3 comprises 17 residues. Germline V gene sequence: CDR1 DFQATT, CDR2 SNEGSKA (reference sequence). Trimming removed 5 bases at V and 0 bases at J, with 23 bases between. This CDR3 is CSASTLLRQGRSYEQYV. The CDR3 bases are TGCAGTGCTTCGACCCTACTCCGCCAGGGGCGCTCCTACGAGCAGTACGTC.

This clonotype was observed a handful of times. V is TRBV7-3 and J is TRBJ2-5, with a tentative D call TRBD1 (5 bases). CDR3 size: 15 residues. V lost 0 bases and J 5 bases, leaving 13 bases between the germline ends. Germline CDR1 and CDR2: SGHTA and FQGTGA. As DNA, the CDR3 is TGTGCCAGCAGCTTAACCGTAGGCCAGGGCGAGACCCAGTACTTC. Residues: CASSLTVGQGETQYF.

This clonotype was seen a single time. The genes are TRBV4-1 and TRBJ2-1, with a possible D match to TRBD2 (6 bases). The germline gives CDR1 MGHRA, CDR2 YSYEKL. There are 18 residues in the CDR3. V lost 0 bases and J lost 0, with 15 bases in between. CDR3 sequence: CASSQELVDGGSYNEQFF. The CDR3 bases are TGCGCCAGCAGCCAAGAGTTAGTAGACGGGGGCTCCTACAATGAGCAGTTCTTC.

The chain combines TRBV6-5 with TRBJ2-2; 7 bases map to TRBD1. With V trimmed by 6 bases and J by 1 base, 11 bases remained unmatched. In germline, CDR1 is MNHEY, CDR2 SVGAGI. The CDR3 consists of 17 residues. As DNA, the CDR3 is TGTGCCAGCAGGCTCTCAACCGGGACAGAGAACACCGGGGAGCTGTTTTTT. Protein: CASRLSTGTENTGELFF.

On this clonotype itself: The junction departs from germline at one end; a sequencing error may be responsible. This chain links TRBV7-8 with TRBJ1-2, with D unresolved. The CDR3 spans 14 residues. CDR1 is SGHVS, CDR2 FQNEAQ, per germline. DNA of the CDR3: TGTGTCAGCAGCTTAGCGGCCGCTAACTATGGCTACACCTTC. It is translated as CVSSLAAANYGYTF. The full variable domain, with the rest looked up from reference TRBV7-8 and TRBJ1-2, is GAGVSQSPRYKVAKRGQDVALRCDPISGHVSLFWYQQALGQGPEFLTYFQNEAQLDKSGLPSDRFFAERPEGSVSTLKIQRTQQEDSAVYLCVSSLAAANYGYTFGSGTRLTVV.

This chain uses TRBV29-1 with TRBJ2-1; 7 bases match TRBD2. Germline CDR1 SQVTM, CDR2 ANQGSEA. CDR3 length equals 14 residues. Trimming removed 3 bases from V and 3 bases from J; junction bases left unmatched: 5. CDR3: CSVEGGDGYNEQFF. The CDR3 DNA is TGCAGCGTTGAGGGGGGGGACGGCTACAATGAGCAGTTCTTC.

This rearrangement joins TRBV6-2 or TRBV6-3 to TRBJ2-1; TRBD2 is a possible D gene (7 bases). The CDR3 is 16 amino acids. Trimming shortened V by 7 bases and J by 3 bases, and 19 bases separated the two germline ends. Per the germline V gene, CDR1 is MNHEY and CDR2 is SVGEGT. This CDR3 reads CASTPVGASGYNEQFF. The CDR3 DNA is TGTGCCAGCACCCCCGTGGGGGCTAGCGGCTACAATGAGCAGTTCTTC.

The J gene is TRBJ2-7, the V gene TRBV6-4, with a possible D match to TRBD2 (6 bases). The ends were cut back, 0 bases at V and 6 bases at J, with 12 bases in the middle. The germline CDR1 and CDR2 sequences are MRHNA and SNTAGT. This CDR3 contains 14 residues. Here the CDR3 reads CASSDSGWDFEQYV. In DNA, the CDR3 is TGTGCCAGCAGTGACTCCGGGTGGGACTTCGAGCAGTACGTC.

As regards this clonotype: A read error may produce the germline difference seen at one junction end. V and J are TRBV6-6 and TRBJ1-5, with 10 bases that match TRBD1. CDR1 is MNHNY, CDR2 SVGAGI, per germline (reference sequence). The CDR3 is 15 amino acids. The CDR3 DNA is TGTGCCAGCAGCCGGGACAGGGGTAGCAATCAGCCCCTGCATTTT. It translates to CASSRDRGSNQPLHF.

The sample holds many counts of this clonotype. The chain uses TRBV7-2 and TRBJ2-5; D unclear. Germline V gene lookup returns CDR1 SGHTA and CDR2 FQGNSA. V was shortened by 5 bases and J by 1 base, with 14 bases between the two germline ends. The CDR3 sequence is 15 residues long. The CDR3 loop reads CASSTYLTFQETQYF. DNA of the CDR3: TGTGCCAGCAGCACCTATCTGACTTTCCAAGAGACCCAGTACTTC.

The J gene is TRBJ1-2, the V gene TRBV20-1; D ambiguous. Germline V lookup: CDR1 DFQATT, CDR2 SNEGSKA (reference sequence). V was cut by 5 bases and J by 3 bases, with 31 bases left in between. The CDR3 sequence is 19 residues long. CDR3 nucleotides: TGCAGTGCTCCTCGGGCGGAGGAGTTATACGACCGAGTAGACTATGGCTACACCTTC. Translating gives CSAPRAEELYDRVDYGYTF.

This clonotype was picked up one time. The CDR3, as DNA: TGTGCCAGCAGCCAAGAGGAGAGGACAGGGTACAATGAGCAGTTCTTC. Its translation is CASSQEERTGYNEQFF. The chain has TRBV14 and TRBJ2-1; 8 bases align to TRBD1. This CDR3 contains 16 residues. V was pared by 0 bases and J by 4 bases, with 5 bases of the junction left unmatched. Germline loops: CDR1 SGHDN, CDR2 FVKESK.

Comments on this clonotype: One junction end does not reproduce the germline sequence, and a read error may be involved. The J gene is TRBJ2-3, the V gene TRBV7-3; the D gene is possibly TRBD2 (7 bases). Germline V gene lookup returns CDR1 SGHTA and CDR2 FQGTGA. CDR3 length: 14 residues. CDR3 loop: CANSLRGALDTQYF. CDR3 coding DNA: TGTGCCAACAGCTTACGGGGGGCCTTAGATACGCAGTATTTT.

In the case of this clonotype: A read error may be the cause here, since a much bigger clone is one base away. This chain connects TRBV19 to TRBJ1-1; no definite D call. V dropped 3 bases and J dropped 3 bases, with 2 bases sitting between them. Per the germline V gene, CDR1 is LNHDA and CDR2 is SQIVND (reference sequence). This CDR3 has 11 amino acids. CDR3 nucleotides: TGTGCCAGTAGTATGGACACTGAAGCTTTCTTT. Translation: CASSMDTEAFF.